The next 3 T cell receptor beta chains were all read from a single sample in a study of cytomegalovirus exposure and HLA in healthy donors. TCRdb's copy holds only in-frame clones and misses some; the assay was immunoSEQ multiplex PCR. The sample includes 150,000 to 200,000 clones, 80% to 85% of them seen just once. Specimen: PBMCs. These TCRs come from a woman in her late teens or twenties in good health and CMV-seropositive.

V and J are TRBV11-2 and TRBJ1-4, with D maybe TRBD1 (6 bases). This CDR3 comprises 15 residues. V was trimmed by 7 bases and J by 8 bases, leaving 20 bases between them. From germline, CDR1 is SGHAT and CDR2 FQNNGV. The CDR3 loop reads CASTRRTGTPEKLFF. CDR3 nucleotide sequence: TGTGCCAGCACGCGAAGAACCGGGACACCCGAAAAACTGTTTTTT. Combining the CDR3 with reference TRBV11-2 and TRBJ1-4 gives the whole variable domain EAGVAQSPRYKIIEKRQSVAFWCNPISGHATLYWYQQILGQGPKLLIQFQNNGVVDDSQLPKDRFSAERLKGVDSTLKIQPAKLEDSAVYLCASTRRTGTPEKLFFGSGTQLSVL.

V usage is TRBV27 and J usage is TRBJ2-7; 7 nucleotides match TRBD1. V was clipped by 3 bases and J by 7 bases; unmatched bases: 15. The CDR3 runs 16 residues. Germline lookup yields CDR1 MNHEY and CDR2 SMNVEV (reference sequence). The CDR3 protein is CASSLLGTGTVLEQYF. CDR3 nucleotides: TGTGCCAGCAGTTTGTTGGGGACCGGGACAGTCTTGGAGCAGTACTTC.

This rearrangement joins TRBV2 to TRBJ1-3; a weak D match, TRBD1 (5 bases). V lost 9 bases and J 0 bases, leaving 15 bases between the germline ends. The CDR3 runs to 15 residues. CDR1 and CDR2 (germline): SNHLY, FYNNEI. The CDR3, as DNA: TGTGCCAGGGGGGGATCTCGGTCCTCTGGAAACACCATATATTTT. Translated: CARGGSRSSGNTIYF.